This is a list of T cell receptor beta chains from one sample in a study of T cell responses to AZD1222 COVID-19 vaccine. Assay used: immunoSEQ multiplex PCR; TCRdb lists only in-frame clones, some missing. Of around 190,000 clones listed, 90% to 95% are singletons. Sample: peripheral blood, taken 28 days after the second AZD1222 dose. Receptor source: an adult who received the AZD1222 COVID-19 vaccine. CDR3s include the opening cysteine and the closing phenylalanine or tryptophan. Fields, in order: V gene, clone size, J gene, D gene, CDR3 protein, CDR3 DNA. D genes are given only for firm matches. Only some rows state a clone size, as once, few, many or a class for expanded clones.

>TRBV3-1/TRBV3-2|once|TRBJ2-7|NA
CASSQDEFWGSYEQYF
TGTGCCAGCAGCCAAGACGAATTCTGGGGCTCCTACGAGCAGTACTTC
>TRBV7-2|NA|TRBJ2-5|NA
CASSLGASQETQYF
TGTGCCAGCAGCTTAGGAGCCAGCCAAGAGACCCAGTACTTC
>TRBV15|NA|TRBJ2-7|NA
CATSGVQGLGESEQYF
TGTGCCACCAGCGGCGTCCAGGGCCTCGGGGAAAGCGAGCAGTACTTC
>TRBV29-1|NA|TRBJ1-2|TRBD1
CSVTGGYGYTF
TGCAGCGTTACAGGGGGCTATGGCTACACCTTC
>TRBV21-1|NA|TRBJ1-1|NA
CASGDTGGNTEAFF
TGTGCCAGCGGAGATACAGGGGGCAACACTGAAGCTTTCTTT
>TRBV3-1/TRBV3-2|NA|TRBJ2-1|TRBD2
CASSQDLGTSGYNEQFF
TGTGCCAGCAGCCAAGATCTAGGAACTAGCGGCTACAATGAGCAGTTCTTC
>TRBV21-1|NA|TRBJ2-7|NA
CASSKDKGALSYEQYF
TGTGCCAGCAGCAAAGATAAGGGGGCCCTATCCTACGAGCAGTACTTC
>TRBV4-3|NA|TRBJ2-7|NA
CASSQTITGLHEQYF
TGCGCCAGCAGCCAAACAATTACAGGCCTCCACGAGCAGTACTTC
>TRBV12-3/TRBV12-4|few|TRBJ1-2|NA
CASSLKNYGYTF
TGTGCCAGCAGTTTGAAAAACTATGGCTACACCTTC
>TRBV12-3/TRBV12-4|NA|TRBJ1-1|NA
CASTPRGEEAFF
TGTGCCAGCACCCCACGGGGGGAAGAAGCTTTCTTT
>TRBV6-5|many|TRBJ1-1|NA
CASRRDSSGTEAFF
TGTGCCAGCAGACGGGACTCCAGTGGGACTGAAGCTTTCTTT
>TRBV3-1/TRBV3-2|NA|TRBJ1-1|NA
CASSPHAGNTEAFF
TGTGCCAGCAGCCCCCACGCCGGGAACACTGAAGCTTTCTTT
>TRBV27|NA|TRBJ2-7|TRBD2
CASSSGGGGTYEQYF
TGTGCCAGCAGTTCCGGCGGGGGGGGAACCTACGAGCAGTACTTC
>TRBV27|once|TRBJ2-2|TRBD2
CAIAPGLAVNTGELFF
TGTGCCATAGCCCCGGGACTAGCGGTTAACACCGGGGAGCTGTTTTTT
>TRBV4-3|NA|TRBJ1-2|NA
CASSQDYEQNYPYGYTF
TGCGCCAGCAGCCAAGACTACGAACAGAACTACCCCTATGGCTACACCTTC
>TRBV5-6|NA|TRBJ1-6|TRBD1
CASSVIQGSDSPLHF
TGTGCCAGCAGCGTGATACAGGGGTCCGATTCACCCCTCCACTTT
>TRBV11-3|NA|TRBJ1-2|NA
CASSLGEARAYGYTF
TGTGCCAGCAGCTTAGGGGAGGCCAGGGCCTATGGCTACACCTTC
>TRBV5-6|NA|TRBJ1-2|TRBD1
CASSIGQGTNYGYTF
TGTGCCAGCAGCATCGGACAGGGAACTAACTATGGCTACACCTTC
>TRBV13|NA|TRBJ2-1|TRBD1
CASSLRTGGNEQFF
TGTGCCAGCAGCTTACGTACAGGGGGCAATGAGCAGTTCTTC
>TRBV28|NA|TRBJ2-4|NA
CASSLASTLAKNIQYF
TGTGCCAGCAGTTTAGCTTCTACGCTGGCCAAAAACATTCAGTACTTC
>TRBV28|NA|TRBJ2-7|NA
CASSNLFGSSGNEQYF
TGTGCCAGCAGCAATCTTTTCGGGAGTTCCGGGAACGAGCAGTACTTC
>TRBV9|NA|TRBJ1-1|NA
CASSVGEVNTEAFF
TGTGCCAGCAGCGTAGGAGAGGTGAACACTGAAGCTTTCTTT
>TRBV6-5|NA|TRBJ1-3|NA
CASSLLGGNTIYF
TGTGCCAGCAGCCTACTAGGGGGAAACACCATATATTTT
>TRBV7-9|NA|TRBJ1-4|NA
CASSSSGLPDNEKLFF
TGTGCCAGCAGCTCCTCGGGACTTCCTGATAATGAAAAACTGTTTTTT
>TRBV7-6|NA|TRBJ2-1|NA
CASSSSGAGASYEQFF
TGTGCCAGCAGCTCGAGCGGGGCGGGGGCCAGCTATGAGCAGTTCTTC
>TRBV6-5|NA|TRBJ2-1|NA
CASSKEGNSYNEQFF
TGTGCCAGCAGTAAGGAAGGAAACTCCTACAATGAGCAGTTCTTC
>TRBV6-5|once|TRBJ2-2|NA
CASFETTGELFF
TGTGCCAGCTTCGAAACTACCGGGGAGCTGTTTTTT
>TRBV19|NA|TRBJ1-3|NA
CASTVTSGLRNTIYF
TGTGCCAGTACCGTTACCTCGGGGCTTCGAAACACCATATATTTT
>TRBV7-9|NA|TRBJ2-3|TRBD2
CASSNGKSGGTDTQYF
TGTGCCAGCAGCAACGGGAAAAGCGGGGGCACAGATACGCAGTATTTT
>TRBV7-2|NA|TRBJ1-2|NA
CASSLAGGNYGYTF
TGTGCCAGCAGCTTAGCTGGGGGTAACTATGGCTACACCTTC
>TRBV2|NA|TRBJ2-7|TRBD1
CASRERDRGSYEQYF
TGTGCCAGCAGAGAACGGGACAGGGGATCCTACGAGCAGTACTTC
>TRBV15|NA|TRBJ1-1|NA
CATSRDAGTAEAFF
TGTGCCACCAGCAGAGATGCAGGGACTGCTGAAGCTTTCTTT
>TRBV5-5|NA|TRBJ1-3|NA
CASSLSSSGNTIYF
TGTGCCAGCAGCTTGTCAAGCTCTGGAAACACCATATATTTT
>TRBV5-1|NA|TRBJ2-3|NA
CASSHKRASSTDTQYF
TGCGCCAGCAGCCATAAGCGGGCGTCTAGCACAGATACGCAGTATTTT
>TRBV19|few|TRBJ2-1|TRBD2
CASHHSGSKNEQFF
TGTGCCAGCCACCATAGCGGGAGTAAGAATGAGCAGTTCTTC
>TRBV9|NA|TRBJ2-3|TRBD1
CASSGSRDRGLPDTQYF
TGTGCCAGCAGCGGCTCCCGGGACAGGGGGCTCCCAGATACGCAGTATTTT
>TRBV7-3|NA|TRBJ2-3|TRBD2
CASSLLAGGDTDTQYF
TGTGCCAGCAGCTTACTCGCGGGAGGGGACACAGATACGCAGTATTTT
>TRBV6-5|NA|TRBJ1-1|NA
CASSYEPGAEAFF
TGTGCCAGCAGTTACGAGCCAGGGGCTGAAGCTTTCTTT
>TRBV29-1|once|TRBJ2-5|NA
CSVEKNQETQYF
TGCAGCGTTGAAAAAAACCAAGAGACCCAGTACTTC
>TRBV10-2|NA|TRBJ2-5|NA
CASSDPGQGQETQYF
TGCGCCAGCAGTGATCCAGGGCAGGGACAAGAGACCCAGTACTTC
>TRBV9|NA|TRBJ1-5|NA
CASAVDSNQPQHF
TGTGCCAGCGCTGTCGATAGCAATCAGCCCCAGCATTTT
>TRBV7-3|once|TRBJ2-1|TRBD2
CASSPGTSGAYNEQFF
TGTGCCAGCAGCCCCGGGACTAGCGGGGCCTACAATGAGCAGTTCTTC
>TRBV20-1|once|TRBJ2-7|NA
CSASRLREQYF
TGCAGTGCTAGCAGGTTACGCGAGCAGTACTTC
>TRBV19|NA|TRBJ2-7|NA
CASSGAFYEQYF
TGTGCCAGTAGTGGGGCCTTCTACGAGCAGTACTTC
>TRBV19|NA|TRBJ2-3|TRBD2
CASSPSSGSSTDTQYF
TGTGCCAGTAGTCCCAGTAGCGGGAGTAGCACAGATACGCAGTATTTT
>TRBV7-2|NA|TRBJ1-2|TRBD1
CASSLDGTGGNSYGYTF
TGTGCCAGCAGCTTAGACGGGACAGGGGGAAACTCCTATGGCTACACCTTC
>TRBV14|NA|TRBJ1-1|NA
CASSQTRWDTEAFF
TGTGCCAGCAGCCAGACCAGATGGGACACTGAAGCTTTCTTT
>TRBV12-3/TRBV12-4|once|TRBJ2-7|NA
CASSFSRNYEQYF
TGTGCCAGCAGTTTCAGTCGGAACTACGAGCAGTACTTC
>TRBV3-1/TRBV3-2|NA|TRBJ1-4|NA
CASSQVGHSEKLFF
TGTGCCAGCAGCCAAGTGGGACACTCCGAAAAACTGTTTTTT
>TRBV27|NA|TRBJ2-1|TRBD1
CASTNRRGSSYNEQFF
TGTGCCAGCACCAATCGCAGGGGGAGCTCCTACAATGAGCAGTTCTTC
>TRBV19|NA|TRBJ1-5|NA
CASYGQINQPQHF
TGTGCCAGTTATGGACAGATCAATCAGCCCCAGCATTTT
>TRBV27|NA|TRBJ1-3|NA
CASSEGHGGNTIYF
TGTGCCAGCAGTGAAGGACACGGAGGAAACACCATATATTTT
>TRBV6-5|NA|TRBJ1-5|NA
CASSYRDDQPQHF
TGTGCCAGCAGTTACCGGGACGATCAGCCCCAGCATTTT
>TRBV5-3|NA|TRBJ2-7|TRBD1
CARSLLRELSGGWFHEQYF
TGTGCCAGAAGCCTCTTACGAGAACTCTCAGGGGGTTGGTTCCACGAGCAGTACTTC
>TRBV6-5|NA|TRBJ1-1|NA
CASSPRTTGSAFF
TGTGCCAGCAGTCCCAGAACCACTGGGAGCGCTTTCTTT
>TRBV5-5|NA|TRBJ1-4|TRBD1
CASSLTVSGGEKLFF
TGTGCCAGCAGCTTGACTGTCTCAGGGGGTGAAAAACTGTTTTTT
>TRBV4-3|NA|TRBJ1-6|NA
CASSPSSGNSPLHF
TGCGCCAGCAGCCCCTCTTCCGGGAATTCACCCCTCCACTTT
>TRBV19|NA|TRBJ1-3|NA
CASKRLSGNTIYF
TGTGCCAGTAAGAGGCTCTCTGGAAACACCATATATTTT
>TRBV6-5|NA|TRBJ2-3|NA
CASAGGAEDTQYF
TGTGCCAGTGCTGGGGGGGCTGAAGATACGCAGTATTTT